This T cell receptor beta chain was captured in a study of OX40 agonist ivuxolimab in advanced cancers. The overall study: Antecedent anti-PD-1, anti-PD-L1 or anti-CTLA-4 therapy was permissible, with roughly 36% having received some.

This clone was counted a few times. The protocol was immunoSEQ multiplex PCR, while the TCRdb copy is restricted to in-frame clones and leaves out a portion. This table holds 70,000 to 90,000 clones, 70% to 90% found once. The CDR3 covers 15 residues. Trimming left V 5 bases short and J 0 bases short, with 13 bases between. The V gene's germline CDR1 is LNHDA and CDR2 SQIVND (reference sequence). The V gene is TRBV19, the J gene TRBJ1-1; D remains unclear. This TCR was sampled from an adult with an advanced solid tumor such as melanoma, head and neck, liver or kidney cancer. Sequences were derived from CD4+ or CD8+ T cells sorted from blood, sampled in a trial of the OX40 agonist ivuxolimab. The CDR3, as DNA: TGTGCCAGTAGTTCATCGATAACTTTGAACACTGAAGCTTTCTTT. This translates into CASSSSITLNTEAFF.